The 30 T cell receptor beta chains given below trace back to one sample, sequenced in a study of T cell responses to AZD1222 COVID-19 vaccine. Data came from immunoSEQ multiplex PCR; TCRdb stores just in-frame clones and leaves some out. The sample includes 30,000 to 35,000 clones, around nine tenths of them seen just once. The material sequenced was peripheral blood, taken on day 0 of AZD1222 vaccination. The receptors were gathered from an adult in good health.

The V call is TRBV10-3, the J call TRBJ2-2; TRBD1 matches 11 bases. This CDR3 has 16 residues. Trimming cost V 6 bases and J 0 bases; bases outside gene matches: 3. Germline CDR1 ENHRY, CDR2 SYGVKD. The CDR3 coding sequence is TGTGCCATCAGGGGGACAGGGGGAGCGAACACCGGGGAGCTGTTTTTT. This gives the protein CAIRGTGGANTGELFF.

The CDR3 sequence is CASSERDYTGELFF. The CDR3, as DNA: TGTGCCAGCAGTGAGAGGGATTACACCGGGGAGCTGTTTTTT. The chain recombines TRBV2 with TRBJ2-2; TRBD2 is a possible D gene (5 bases). Trimming removed 3 bases at V and 3 bases at J, with 8 bases between. This CDR3 has 14 amino acids. Germline V gene data show CDR1 as SNHLY and CDR2 as FYNNEI.

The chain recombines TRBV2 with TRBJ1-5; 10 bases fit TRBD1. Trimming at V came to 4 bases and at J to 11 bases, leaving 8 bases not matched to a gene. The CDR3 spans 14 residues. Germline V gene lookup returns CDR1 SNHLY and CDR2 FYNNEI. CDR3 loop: CASSVRTGGRSQHF. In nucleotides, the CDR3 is TGTGCCAGCAGTGTACGGACAGGGGGACGGTCCCAGCATTTT. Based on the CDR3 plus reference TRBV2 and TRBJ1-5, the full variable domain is EPEVTQTPSHQVTQMGQEVILRCVPISNHLYFYWYRQILGQKVEFLVSFYNNEISEKSEIFDDQFSVERPDGSNFTLKIRSTKLEDSAMYFCASSVRTGGRSQHFGDGTRLSIL.

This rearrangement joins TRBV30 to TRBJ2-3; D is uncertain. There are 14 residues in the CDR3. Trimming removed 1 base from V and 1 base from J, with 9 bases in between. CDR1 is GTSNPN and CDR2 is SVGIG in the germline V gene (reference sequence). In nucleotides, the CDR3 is TGTGCCTGGAGTGCGGCGGTGCGCACAGATACGCAGTATTTT. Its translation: CAWSAAVRTDTQYF.

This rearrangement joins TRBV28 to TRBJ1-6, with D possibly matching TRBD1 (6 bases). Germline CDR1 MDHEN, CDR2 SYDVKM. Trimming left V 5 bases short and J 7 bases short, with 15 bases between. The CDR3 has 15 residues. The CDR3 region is CASSISLQGNSPLHF. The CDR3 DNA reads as TGTGCCAGCAGTATCAGCCTCCAGGGGAATTCACCCCTCCACTTT.

The DNA for the CDR3 is TGTGCCAGCAGCTTACAGGCCCAATGGGACACTGAAGCTTTCTTT. Its translation is CASSLQAQWDTEAFF. The genes are TRBV7-2 and TRBJ1-1; D is unclear. The CDR3 runs 15 residues. The germline CDR1 and CDR2 sequences are SGHTA and FQGNSA. V was shortened by 2 bases and J by 3 bases, with 13 bases between the two germline ends.

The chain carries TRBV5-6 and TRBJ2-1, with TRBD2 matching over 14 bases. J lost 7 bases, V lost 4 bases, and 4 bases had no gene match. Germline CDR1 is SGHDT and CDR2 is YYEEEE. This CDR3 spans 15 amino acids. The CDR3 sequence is CASSGLAGGGNEQFF. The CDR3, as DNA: TGTGCCAGCAGCGGACTAGCGGGGGGAGGGAATGAGCAGTTCTTC.

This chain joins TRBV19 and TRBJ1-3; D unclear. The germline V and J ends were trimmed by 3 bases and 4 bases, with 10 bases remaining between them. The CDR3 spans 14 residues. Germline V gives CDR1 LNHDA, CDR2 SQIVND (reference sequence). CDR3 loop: CASSIQSLGNTIYF. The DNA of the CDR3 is TGTGCCAGTAGTATCCAGAGCCTCGGAAACACCATATATTTT.

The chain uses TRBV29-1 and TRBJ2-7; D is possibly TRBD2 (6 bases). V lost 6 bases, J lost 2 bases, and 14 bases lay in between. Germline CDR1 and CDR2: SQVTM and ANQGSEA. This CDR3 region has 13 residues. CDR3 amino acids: CSVMGLQTYEQYF. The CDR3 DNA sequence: TGCAGCGTCATGGGACTCCAAACCTACGAGCAGTACTTC.

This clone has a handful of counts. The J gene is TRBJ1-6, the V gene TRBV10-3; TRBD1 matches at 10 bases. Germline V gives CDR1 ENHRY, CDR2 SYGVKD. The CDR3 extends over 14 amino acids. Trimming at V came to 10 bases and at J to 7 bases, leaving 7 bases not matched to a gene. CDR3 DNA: TGTGCCACCAGGGGGGGACAGGGGAATTCACCCCTCCACTTT. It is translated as CATRGGQGNSPLHF.

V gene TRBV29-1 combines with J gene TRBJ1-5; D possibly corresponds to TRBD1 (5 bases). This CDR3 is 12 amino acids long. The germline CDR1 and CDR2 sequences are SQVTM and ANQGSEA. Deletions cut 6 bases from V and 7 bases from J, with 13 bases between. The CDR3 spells CSVDIPGQPQHF. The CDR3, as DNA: TGCAGCGTCGATATACCAGGGCAGCCCCAGCATTTT.

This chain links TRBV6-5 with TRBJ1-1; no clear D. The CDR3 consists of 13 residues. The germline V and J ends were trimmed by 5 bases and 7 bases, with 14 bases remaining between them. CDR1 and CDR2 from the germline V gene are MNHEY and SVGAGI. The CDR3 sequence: CASSQDGALEAFF. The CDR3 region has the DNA TGTGCCAGCAGTCAGGATGGAGCCCTTGAAGCTTTCTTT.

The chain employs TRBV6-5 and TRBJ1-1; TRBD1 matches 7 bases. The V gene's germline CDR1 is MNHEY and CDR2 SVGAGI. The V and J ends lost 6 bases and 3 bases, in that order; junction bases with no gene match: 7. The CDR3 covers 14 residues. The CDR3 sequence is CASRPGQIDTEAFF. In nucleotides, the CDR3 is TGTGCCAGCAGACCGGGACAGATTGACACTGAAGCTTTCTTT.

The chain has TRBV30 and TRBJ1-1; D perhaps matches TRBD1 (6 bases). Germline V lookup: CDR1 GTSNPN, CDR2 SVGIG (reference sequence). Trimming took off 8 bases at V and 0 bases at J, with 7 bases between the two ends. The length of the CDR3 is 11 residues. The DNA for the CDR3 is TGTGCCGGACAGTTGAACACTGAAGCTTTCTTT. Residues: CAGQLNTEAFF.

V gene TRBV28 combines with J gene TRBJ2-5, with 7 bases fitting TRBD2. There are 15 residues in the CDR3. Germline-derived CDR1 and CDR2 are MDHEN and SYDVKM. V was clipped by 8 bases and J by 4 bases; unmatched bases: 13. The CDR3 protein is CASGASGGVRETQYF. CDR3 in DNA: TGTGCCAGCGGTGCCTCTGGGGGGGTACGAGAGACCCAGTACTTC.

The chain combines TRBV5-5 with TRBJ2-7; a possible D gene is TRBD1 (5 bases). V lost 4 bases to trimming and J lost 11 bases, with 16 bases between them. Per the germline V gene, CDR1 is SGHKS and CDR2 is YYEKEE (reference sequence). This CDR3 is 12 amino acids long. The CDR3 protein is CASSLDGADEYF. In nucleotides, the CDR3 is TGTGCCAGCAGCCTCGATGGGGCAGACGAGTACTTC.

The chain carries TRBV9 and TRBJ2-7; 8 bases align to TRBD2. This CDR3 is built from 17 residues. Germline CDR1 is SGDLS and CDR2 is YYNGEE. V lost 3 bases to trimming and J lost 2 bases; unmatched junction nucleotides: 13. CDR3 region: CASSASPREGTAYEQYF. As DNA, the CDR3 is TGTGCCAGCAGCGCGTCCCCTCGGGAGGGGACGGCCTACGAGCAGTACTTC. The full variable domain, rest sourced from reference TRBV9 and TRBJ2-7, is DSGVTQTPKHLITATGQRVTLRCSPRSGDLSVYWYQQSLDQGLQFLIQYYNGEERAKGNILERFSAQQFPDLHSELNLSSLELGDSALYFCASSASPREGTAYEQYFGPGTRLTVT.

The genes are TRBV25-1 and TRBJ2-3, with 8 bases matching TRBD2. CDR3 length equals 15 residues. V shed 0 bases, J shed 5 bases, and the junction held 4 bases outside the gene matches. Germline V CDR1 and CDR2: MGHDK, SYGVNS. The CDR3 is CASSEYHGGVDTQYF. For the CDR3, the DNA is TGTGCCAGCAGTGAATATCACGGGGGGGTAGATACGCAGTATTTT.

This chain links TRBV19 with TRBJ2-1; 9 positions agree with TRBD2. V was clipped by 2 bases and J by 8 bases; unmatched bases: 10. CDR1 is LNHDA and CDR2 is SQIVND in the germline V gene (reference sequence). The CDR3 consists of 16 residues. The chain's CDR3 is CASSILRASGKDEQFF. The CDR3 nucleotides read TGTGCCAGTAGTATATTAAGGGCTAGCGGGAAGGATGAGCAGTTCTTC.

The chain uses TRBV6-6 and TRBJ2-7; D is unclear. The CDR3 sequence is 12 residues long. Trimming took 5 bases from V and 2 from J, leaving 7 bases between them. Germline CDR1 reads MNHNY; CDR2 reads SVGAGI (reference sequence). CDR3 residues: CASSGTAYEQYF. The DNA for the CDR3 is TGTGCCAGCAGTGGTACTGCCTACGAGCAGTACTTC.

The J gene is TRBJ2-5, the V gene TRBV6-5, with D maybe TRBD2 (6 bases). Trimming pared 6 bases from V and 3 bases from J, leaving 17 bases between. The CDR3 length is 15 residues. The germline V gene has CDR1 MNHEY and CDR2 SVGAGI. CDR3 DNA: TGTGCCAGCAGAAGATACCGGGACTCAAAAGAGACCCAGTACTTC. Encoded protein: CASRRYRDSKETQYF.

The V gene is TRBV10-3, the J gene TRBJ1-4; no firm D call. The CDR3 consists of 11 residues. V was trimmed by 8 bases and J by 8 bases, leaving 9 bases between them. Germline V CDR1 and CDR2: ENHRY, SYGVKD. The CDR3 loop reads CAIGVPEKLFF. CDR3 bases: TGTGCCATCGGGGTGCCCGAAAAACTGTTTTTT.

The CDR3 bases are TGCGCCAGCAGCTTGGGGCTGCTCTACGATACGCAGTATTTT. It is translated as CASSLGLLYDTQYF. This chain uses TRBV5-1 with TRBJ2-3; D call uncertain. Per germline, CDR1 SGHRS and CDR2 YFSETQ. The CDR3 is 14 residues long. V was pared by 0 bases and J by 6 bases, with 11 bases between.

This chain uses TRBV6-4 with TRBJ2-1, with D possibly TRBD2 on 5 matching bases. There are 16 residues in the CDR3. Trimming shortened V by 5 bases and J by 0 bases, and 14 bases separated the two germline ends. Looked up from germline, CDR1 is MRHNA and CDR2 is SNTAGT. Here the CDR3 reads CASSLGYGSSYNEQFF. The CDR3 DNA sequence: TGTGCCAGCAGTTTGGGATATGGGAGCTCCTACAATGAGCAGTTCTTC.

CDR3 residues: CASGEGQETQYF. The CDR3 bases are TGCGCCAGCGGGGAGGGGCAAGAGACCCAGTACTTC. This chain connects TRBV5-1 to TRBJ2-5; 7 nucleotides align to TRBD2. Losses at the gene ends were 7 bases for V and 2 bases for J; bases not matched to a gene: 2. This CDR3 is built from 12 residues. Germline assignment: CDR1 SGHRS and CDR2 YFSETQ.

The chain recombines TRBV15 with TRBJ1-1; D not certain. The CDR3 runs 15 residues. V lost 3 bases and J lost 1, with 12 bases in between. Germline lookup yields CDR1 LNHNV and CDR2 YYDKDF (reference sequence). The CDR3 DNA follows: TGTGCCACCAGCAGGTCAGATACAGCGAACACTGAAGCTTTCTTT. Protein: CATSRSDTANTEAFF.

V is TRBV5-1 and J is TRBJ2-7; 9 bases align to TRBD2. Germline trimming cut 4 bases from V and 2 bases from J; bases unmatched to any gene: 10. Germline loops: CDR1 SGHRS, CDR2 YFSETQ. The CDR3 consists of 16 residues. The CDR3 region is CASSPQTRGGAYEQYF. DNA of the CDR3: TGCGCCAGCAGCCCTCAAACGCGGGGGGGTGCCTACGAGCAGTACTTC. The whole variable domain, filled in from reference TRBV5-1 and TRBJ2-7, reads KAGVTQTPRYLIKTRGQQVTLSCSPISGHRSVSWYQQTPGQGLQFLFEYFSETQRNKGNFPGRFSGRQFSNSRSEMNVSTLELGDSALYLCASSPQTRGGAYEQYFGPGTRLTVT.

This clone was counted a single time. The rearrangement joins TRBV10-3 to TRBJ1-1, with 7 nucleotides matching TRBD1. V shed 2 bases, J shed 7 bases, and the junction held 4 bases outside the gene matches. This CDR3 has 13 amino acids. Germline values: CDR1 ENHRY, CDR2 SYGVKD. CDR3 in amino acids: CAISELGQIEAFF. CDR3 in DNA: TGTGCCATCAGTGAGCTGGGACAGATTGAAGCTTTCTTT.

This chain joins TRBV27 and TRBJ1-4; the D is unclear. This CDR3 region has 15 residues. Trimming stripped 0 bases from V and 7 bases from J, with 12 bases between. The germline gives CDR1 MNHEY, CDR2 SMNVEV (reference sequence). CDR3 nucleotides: TGTGCCAGCAGTTTATCGAGAGGGATTAGTGAAAAACTGTTTTTT. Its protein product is CASSLSRGISEKLFF.

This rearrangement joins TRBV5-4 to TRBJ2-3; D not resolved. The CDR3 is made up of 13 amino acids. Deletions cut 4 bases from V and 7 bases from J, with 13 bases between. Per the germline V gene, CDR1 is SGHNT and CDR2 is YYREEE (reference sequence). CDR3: CASSLVSSNTQYF. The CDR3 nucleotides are TGTGCCAGCAGCCTGGTTAGCTCAAATACGCAGTATTTT.